The rows below give T cell receptor beta chains drawn from one sample of a study of cytomegalovirus exposure and HLA in healthy donors. Sequenced by immunoSEQ multiplex PCR; TCRdb stores in-frame clones only, minus some. The sample lists approximately 220,000 clones; 75% to 95% were seen once. The sample was PBMCs. These receptors all come from a woman aged 18-29 years in good health and CMV-seronegative. CDR3s include the opening cysteine and the closing phenylalanine or tryptophan. D genes are given only for firm matches. Some rows have no size entry. The others give once, few or many, or a class for an expanded clone.

size,D,J,V,CDR3,DNA
NA,NA,TRBJ2-5,TRBV6-1,CASIKETQYF,TGTGCCAGCATAAAAGAGACCCAGTACTTC
NA,NA,TRBJ2-2,TRBV7-8,CASSLVGGDAGELFF,TGTGCCAGCAGCTTAGTAGGAGGGGACGCCGGGGAGCTGTTTTTT
NA,TRBD1,TRBJ1-6,TRBV27,CASSVRGFNSPLHF,TGTGCCAGCAGTGTCAGGGGGTTTAATTCACCCCTCCACTTT
NA,TRBD1,TRBJ2-3,TRBV9,CASSVQGAYTQYF,TGTGCCAGCAGCGTCCAGGGGGCTTATACGCAGTATTTT
NA,TRBD2,TRBJ2-3,TRBV25-1,CASSLTSGRGSSTDTQYF,TGTGCCAGCAGTCTTACTAGCGGGAGGGGGTCTAGCACAGATACGCAGTATTTT
NA,NA,TRBJ2-3,TRBV7-2,CASSFGLSTDTQYF,TGTGCCAGCAGCTTTGGACTGAGCACAGATACGCAGTATTTT
once,NA,TRBJ2-7,TRBV4-1,CASSQEPRARSYEQYF,TGCGCCAGCAGCCAAGAACCGCGGGCCCGCTCCTACGAGCAGTACTTC
NA,TRBD1,TRBJ1-2,TRBV6-5,CASSRGTANYGYTF,TGTGCCAGCAGCCGCGGGACAGCTAACTATGGCTACACCTTC
NA,TRBD1,TRBJ2-7,TRBV19,CASSSGTGEYEQYF,TGTGCCAGTAGTTCCGGGACAGGGGAGTACGAGCAGTACTTC
once,NA,TRBJ1-3,TRBV2,CASSLSNTIYF,TGTGCCAGCAGTCTTTCAAACACCATATATTTT
once,NA,TRBJ1-2,TRBV19,CASRSGYDYTF,TGTGCCAGTAGGTCGGGGTACGACTACACCTTC
NA,NA,TRBJ2-1,TRBV12-5,CASGLANNEQFF,TGTGCTAGTGGTTTGGCAAACAATGAGCAGTTCTTC
NA,NA,TRBJ1-2,TRBV7-2,CASSLPTAPYGYTF,TGTGCCAGCAGCCTACCGACAGCCCCTTATGGCTACACCTTC
NA,TRBD1,TRBJ1-5,TRBV28,CAIGQGQRQPQHF,TGTGCCATTGGACAGGGGCAACGGCAGCCCCAGCATTTT
NA,TRBD2,TRBJ2-7,TRBV19,CASSWKAGLAGQGPYEQYF,TGTGCCAGTAGTTGGAAGGCCGGACTAGCGGGGCAGGGGCCCTACGAGCAGTACTTC
NA,NA,TRBJ2-2,TRBV18,CASLAENTGELFF,TGTGCCAGTTTAGCGGAGAACACCGGGGAGCTGTTTTTT
NA,NA,TRBJ2-1,TRBV11-2,CASSLAAGSSYNEQFF,TGTGCCAGCAGCTTAGCAGCGGGCAGCTCCTACAATGAGCAGTTCTTC
NA,NA,TRBJ1-6,TRBV9,CASSVEPGEKNNSPLHF,TGTGCCAGCAGCGTAGAGCCCGGGGAGAAAAATAATTCACCCCTCCACTTT
NA,TRBD2,TRBJ2-7,TRBV30,CAWSVRASGTYEQYF,TGTGCCTGGAGTGTCAGGGCTAGCGGGACCTACGAGCAGTACTTC
NA,NA,TRBJ2-1,TRBV5-1,CASSLDVARGNEQFF,TGCGCCAGCAGCTTGGACGTAGCTAGGGGCAATGAGCAGTTCTTC
NA,NA,TRBJ2-7,TRBV6-5,CASSVRGYEQYF,TGTGCCAGCAGCGTAAGAGGCTACGAGCAGTACTTC
once,TRBD2,TRBJ2-3,TRBV5-1,CASSWTSGRDGDPQYF,TGCGCCAGCAGCTGGACTAGCGGTAGGGATGGCGACCCGCAGTATTTT
NA,NA,TRBJ2-1,TRBV5-1,CASSLAGVKHNEQFF,TGCGCCAGCAGCTTGGCCGGGGTAAAGCACAATGAGCAGTTCTTC
NA,TRBD1,TRBJ1-1,TRBV10-3,CAIRSSGPGTVGTEAFF,TGTGCCATCAGGTCCTCCGGCCCCGGGACAGTGGGCACTGAAGCTTTCTTT
NA,NA,TRBJ2-7,TRBV30,CAWSPRSYEQYF,TGTGCCTGGAGTCCGCGCTCCTACGAGCAGTACTTC
once,TRBD2,TRBJ2-7,TRBV18,CASSPDGLAASYEQYF,TGTGCCAGCTCACCCGATGGACTAGCCGCCTCCTACGAGCAGTACTTC
few,NA,TRBJ2-7,TRBV7-2,CASSFRQTYEQYF,TGTGCCAGCAGCTTCAGGCAAACCTACGAGCAGTACTTC
NA,TRBD1,TRBJ1-5,TRBV28,CASSLQTGRGQPQHF,TGTGCCAGCAGTTTACAGACAGGGAGAGGTCAGCCCCAGCATTTT
NA,NA,TRBJ2-3,TRBV29-1,CSSHADTQYF,TGCAGCTCACATGCAGATACGCAGTATTTT
NA,NA,TRBJ1-4,TRBV5-1,CASSLAPTANEKLFF,TGCGCCAGCAGCTTGGCCCCGACAGCTAATGAAAAACTGTTTTTT
once,TRBD1,TRBJ2-7,TRBV13,CAIRDRLTYEQYF,TGTGCCATCCGGGACAGGTTAACCTACGAGCAGTACTTC
NA,TRBD1,TRBJ1-5,TRBV25-1,CASSDWTGGGSNQPQHF,TGTGCCAGCAGTGATTGGACAGGGGGTGGGAGCAATCAGCCCCAGCATTTT
once,TRBD1,TRBJ1-5,TRBV18,CASSGVSYGQDPQPQHF,TGTGCCAGCTCAGGTGTTTCTTACGGACAGGATCCTCAGCCCCAGCATTTT
NA,NA,TRBJ2-7,TRBV27,CASSYKGDIYEQYF,TGTGCCAGCAGTTATAAGGGGGATATCTACGAGCAGTACTTC
NA,NA,TRBJ1-2,TRBV6-5,CASSYFLAYGYTF,TGTGCCAGCAGTTACTTCCTGGCTTATGGCTACACCTTC